The clone carrying this TCR beta chain was recorded at least ten times. The sample is drawn from a study of CD8+CD57+ T cells in acquired aplastic anemia. This CDR3 is 15 amino acids long. The junction had 6 bases not matched to a gene; V was cut back by 2 bases and J by 7 bases. CDR1 LGHNA and CDR2 YSLEER come from the germline V gene. Patients sequenced had flow cytometry evidence of CD8+CD57+ cell expansion. The use of genomic DNA as template underpinned the TCR beta VDJ and CDR3 profiling. A single record per CDR3 protein comes from TCRdb applying MiXCR to the reads. The sample records 150,000 to 200,000 distinct CDR3 sequences, less than 50% being singletons.

Source material: sorted CD4+, CD8+, or CD8+CD57+ T cells (not recorded which) from PBMCs. The source is a human donor with aplastic anemia. The rearrangement uses TRBV4-3 and TRBJ1-5; 9 bases map to TRBD1. CDR3 amino acids: CASSQKWDREQPQHF. In nucleotides, the CDR3 is TGCGCCAGCAGCCAAAAGTGGGACAGGGAACAGCCCCAGCATTTT.